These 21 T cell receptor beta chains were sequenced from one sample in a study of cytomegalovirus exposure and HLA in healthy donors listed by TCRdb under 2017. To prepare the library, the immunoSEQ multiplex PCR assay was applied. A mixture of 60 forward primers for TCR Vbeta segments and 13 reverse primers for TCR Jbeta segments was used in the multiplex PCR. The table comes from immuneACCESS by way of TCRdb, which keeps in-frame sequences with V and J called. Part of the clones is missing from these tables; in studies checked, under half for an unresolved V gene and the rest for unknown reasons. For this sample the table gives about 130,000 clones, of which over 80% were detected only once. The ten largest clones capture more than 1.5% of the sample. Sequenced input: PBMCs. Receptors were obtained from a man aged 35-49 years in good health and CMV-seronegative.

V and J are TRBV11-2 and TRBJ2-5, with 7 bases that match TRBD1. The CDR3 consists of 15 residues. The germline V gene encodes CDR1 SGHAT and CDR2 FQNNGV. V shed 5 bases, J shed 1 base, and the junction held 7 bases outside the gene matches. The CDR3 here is CASSAGTDFQETQYF. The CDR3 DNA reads TGTGCCAGCAGCGCCGGGACAGATTTCCAAGAGACCCAGTACTTC.

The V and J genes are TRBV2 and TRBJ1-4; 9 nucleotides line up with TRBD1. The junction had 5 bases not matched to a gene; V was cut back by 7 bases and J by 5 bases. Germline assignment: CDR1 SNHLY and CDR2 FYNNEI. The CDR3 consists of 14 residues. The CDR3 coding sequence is TGTGCCAGCATCTTGGACAGGGGAAATGAAAAACTGTTTTTT. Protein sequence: CASILDRGNEKLFF.

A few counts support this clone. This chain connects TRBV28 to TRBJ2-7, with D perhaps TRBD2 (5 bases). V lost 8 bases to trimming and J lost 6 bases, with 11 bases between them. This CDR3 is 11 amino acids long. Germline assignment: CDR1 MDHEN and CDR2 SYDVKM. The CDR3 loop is CASAQGGEQYF. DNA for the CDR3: TGTGCCAGCGCCCAAGGAGGCGAGCAGTACTTC.

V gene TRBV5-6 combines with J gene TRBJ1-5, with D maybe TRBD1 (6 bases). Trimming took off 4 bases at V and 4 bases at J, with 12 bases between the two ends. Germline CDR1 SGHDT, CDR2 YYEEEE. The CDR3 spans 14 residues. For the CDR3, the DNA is TGTGCCAGCAGCCAATCAACAGGGAATCAGCCCCAGCATTTT. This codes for CASSQSTGNQPQHF. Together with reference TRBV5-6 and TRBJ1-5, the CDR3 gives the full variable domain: DAGVTQSPTHLIKTRGQQVTLRCSPKSGHDTVSWYQQALGQGPQFIFQYYEEEERQRGNFPDRFSGHQFPNYSSELNVNALLLGDSALYLCASSQSTGNQPQHFGDGTRLSIL.

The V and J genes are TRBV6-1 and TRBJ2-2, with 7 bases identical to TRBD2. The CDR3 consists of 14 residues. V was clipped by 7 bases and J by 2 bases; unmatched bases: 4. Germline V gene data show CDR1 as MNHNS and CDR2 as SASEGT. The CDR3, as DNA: TGTGCCAGCAAGAGCGGGGCCAACACCGGGGAGCTGTTTTTT. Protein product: CASKSGANTGELFF.

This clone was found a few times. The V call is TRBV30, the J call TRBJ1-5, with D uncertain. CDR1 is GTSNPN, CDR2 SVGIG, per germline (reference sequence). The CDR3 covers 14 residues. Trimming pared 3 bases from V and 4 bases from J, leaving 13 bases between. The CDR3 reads CAWSVGPGNQPQHF. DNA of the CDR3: TGTGCCTGGAGCGTTGGGCCGGGAAATCAGCCCCAGCATTTT.

CDR3 DNA: TGCGCCAGCAGCCAAGACAGGGAAGTGGTGCACGAGCAGTACTTC. Residues: CASSQDREVVHEQYF. The V gene is TRBV4-3, the J gene TRBJ2-7; D perhaps matches TRBD1 (5 bases). The V gene's germline CDR1 is LGHNA and CDR2 YSLEER. The V gene lost 0 bases and the J gene lost 5 bases, with 14 bases spanning the gap. The CDR3 spans 15 residues.

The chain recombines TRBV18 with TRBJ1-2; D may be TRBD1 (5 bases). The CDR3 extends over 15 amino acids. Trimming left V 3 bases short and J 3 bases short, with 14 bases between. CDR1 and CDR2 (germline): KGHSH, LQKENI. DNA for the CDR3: TGTGCCAGCTCACCCCTAGGGGAGGGTGACTATGGCTACACCTTC. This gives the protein CASSPLGEGDYGYTF.

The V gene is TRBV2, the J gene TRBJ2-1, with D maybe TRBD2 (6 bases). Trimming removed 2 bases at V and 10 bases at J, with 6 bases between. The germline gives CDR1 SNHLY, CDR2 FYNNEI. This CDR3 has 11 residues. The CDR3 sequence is CASSELAEQFF. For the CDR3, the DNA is TGTGCCAGCAGTGAACTAGCGGAGCAGTTCTTC.

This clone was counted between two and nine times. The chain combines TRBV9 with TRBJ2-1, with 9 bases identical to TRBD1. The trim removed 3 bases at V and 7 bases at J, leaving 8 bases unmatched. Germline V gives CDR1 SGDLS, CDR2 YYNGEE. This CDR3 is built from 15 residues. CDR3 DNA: TGTGCCAGCAGCGAAGGGACAGGGAGTGGGAATGAGCAGTTCTTC. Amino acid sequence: CASSEGTGSGNEQFF.

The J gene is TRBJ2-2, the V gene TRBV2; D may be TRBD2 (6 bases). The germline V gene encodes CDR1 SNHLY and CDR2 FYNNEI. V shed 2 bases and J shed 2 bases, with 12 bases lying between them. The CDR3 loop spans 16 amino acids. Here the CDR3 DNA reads TGTGCCAGCAGTGAATTGGGCGGGATCAACACCGGGGAGCTGTTTTTT. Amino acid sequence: CASSELGGINTGELFF. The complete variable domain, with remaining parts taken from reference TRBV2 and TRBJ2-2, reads EPEVTQTPSHQVTQMGQEVILRCVPISNHLYFYWYRQILGQKVEFLVSFYNNEISEKSEIFDDQFSVERPDGSNFTLKIRSTKLEDSAMYFCASSELGGINTGELFFGEGSRLTVL.

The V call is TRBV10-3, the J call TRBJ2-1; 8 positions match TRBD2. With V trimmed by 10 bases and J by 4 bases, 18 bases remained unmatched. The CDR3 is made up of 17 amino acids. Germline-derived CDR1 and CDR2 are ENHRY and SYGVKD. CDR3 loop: CATTLGTSSGIYNEQFF. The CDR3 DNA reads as TGTGCCACGACACTAGGGACGAGTAGCGGGATATACAATGAGCAGTTCTTC.

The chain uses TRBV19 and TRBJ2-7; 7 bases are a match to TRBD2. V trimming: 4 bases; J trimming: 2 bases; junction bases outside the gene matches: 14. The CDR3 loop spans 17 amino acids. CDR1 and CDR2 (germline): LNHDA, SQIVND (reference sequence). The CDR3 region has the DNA TGTGCCAGTAGTACGCCGCCCCTGGCTAGCGGACCCTACGAGCAGTACTTC. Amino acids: CASSTPPLASGPYEQYF.

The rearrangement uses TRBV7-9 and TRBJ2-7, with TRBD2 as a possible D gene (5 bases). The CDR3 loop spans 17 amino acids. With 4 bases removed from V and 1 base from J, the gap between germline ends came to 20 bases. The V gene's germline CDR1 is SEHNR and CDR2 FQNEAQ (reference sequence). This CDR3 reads CASSSTKLGLSSYEQYF. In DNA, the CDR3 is TGTGCCAGCAGCTCAACAAAACTTGGACTGTCTTCCTACGAGCAGTACTTC.

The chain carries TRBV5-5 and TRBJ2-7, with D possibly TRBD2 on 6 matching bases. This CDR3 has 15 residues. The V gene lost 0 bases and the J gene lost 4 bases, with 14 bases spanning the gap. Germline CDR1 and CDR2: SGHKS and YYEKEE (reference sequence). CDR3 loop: CASSLVLVSGYEQYF. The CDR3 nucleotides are TGTGCCAGCAGCTTGGTACTGGTTAGCGGATACGAGCAGTACTTC.

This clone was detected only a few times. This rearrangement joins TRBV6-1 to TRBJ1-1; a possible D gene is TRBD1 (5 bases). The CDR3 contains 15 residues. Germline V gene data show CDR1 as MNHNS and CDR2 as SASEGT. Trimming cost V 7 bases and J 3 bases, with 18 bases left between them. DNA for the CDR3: TGTGCCAGCATTCCCCCGGGGGGAGCGGACACTGAAGCTTTCTTT. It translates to CASIPPGGADTEAFF.

CDR3 residues: CASSLGRGDYEQYF. Written as DNA, the CDR3 is TGTGCCAGCAGCTTGGGACGGGGGGACTACGAGCAGTACTTC. The chain recombines TRBV5-8 with TRBJ2-7; 7 bases are a match to TRBD2. V lost 0 bases and J lost 3; bases outside the gene matches: 3. CDR1 and CDR2 (germline): SGHTS, YDEGEE. CDR3 length: 14 residues.

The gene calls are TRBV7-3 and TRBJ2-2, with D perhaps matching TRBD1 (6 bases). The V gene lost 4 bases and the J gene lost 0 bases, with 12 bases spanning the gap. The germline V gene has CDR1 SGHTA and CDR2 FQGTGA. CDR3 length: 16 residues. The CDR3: CASSSTGTSNTGELFF. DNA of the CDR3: TGTGCCAGCAGCTCCACCGGGACATCGAACACCGGGGAGCTGTTTTTT. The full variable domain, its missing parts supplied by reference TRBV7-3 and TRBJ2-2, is GAGVSQTPSNKVTEKGKYVELRCDPISGHTALYWYRQSLGQGPEFLIYFQGTGAADDSGLPNDRFFAVRPEGSVSTLKIQRTERGDSAVYLCASSSTGTSNTGELFFGEGSRLTVL.

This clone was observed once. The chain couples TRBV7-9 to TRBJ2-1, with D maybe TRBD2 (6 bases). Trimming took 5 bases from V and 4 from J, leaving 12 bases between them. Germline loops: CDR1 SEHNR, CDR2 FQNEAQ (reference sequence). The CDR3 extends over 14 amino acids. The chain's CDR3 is CASSPGTDYNEQFF. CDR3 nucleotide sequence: TGTGCCAGCAGCCCCGGGACTGATTACAATGAGCAGTTCTTC.

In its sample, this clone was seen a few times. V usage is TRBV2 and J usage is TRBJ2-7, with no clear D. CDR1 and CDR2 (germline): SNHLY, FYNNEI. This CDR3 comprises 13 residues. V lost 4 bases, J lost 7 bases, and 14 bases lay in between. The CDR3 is CASSGSRGREQYF. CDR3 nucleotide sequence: TGTGCCAGCAGTGGGAGTAGAGGTCGTGAGCAGTACTTC. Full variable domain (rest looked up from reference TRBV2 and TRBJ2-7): EPEVTQTPSHQVTQMGQEVILRCVPISNHLYFYWYRQILGQKVEFLVSFYNNEISEKSEIFDDQFSVERPDGSNFTLKIRSTKLEDSAMYFCASSGSRGREQYFGPGTRLTVT.

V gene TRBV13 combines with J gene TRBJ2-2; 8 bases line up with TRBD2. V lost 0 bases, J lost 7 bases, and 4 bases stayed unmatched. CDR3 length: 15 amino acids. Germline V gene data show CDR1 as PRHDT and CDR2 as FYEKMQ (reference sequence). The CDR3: CASSLGGSGVGELFF. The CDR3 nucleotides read TGTGCCAGCAGCTTAGGAGGTAGCGGGGTCGGGGAGCTGTTTTTT.